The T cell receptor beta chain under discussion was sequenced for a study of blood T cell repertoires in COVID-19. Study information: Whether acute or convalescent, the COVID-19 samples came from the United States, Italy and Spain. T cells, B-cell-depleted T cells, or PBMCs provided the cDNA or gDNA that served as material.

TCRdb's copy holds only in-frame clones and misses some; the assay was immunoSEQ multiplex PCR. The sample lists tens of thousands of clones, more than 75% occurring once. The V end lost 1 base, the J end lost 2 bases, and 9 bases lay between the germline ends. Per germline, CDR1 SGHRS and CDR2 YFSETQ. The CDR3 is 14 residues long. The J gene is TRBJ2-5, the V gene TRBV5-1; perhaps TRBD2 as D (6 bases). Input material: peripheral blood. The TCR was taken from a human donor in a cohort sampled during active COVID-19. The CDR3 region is CASSLLAEQETQYF. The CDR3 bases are TGCGCCAGCAGCTTGTTAGCGGAGCAAGAGACCCAGTACTTC. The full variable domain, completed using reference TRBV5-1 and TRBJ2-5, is KAGVTQTPRYLIKTRGQQVTLSCSPISGHRSVSWYQQTPGQGLQFLFEYFSETQRNKGNFPGRFSGRQFSNSRSEMNVSTLELGDSALYLCASSLLAEQETQYFGPGTRLLVL.